A selection of T cell receptor beta chains follows, all from one sample in a study of B cell selection in AIRE deficiency. TCRdb keeps only in-frame clones here, not all; method: immunoSEQ multiplex PCR. The data contain approximately 24,000 clones, about 96% of them singletons. The sequencing sample was made of CD4+CD127+ conventional T cells sorted from PBMCs. The receptor source for this set is a human donor in good health. Both conserved end residues are part of each CDR3. A D gene is named only where the DNA matches it firmly.

d_call,v_call,j_call,cdr3_aa,cdr3_nt
TRBD2,TRBV27,TRBJ2-5,CASSLTLAGERRFQETQYF,TGTGCCAGCAGTTTAACCTTAGCGGGGGAGCGCAGATTCCAAGAGACCCAGTACTTC
NA,TRBV5-6,TRBJ2-7,CASSPPGKSSYEQYF,TGTGCCAGCAGCCCGCCGGGGAAGAGCTCCTACGAGCAGTACTTC
TRBD1,TRBV5-1,TRBJ2-5,CASSVGQLNQETQYF,TGCGCCAGCAGCGTGGGACAGCTAAACCAAGAGACCCAGTACTTC
NA,TRBV30,TRBJ1-6,CAWSINSPLHF,TGTGCCTGGAGTATCAATTCACCCCTCCACTTT
TRBD1,TRBV19,TRBJ1-3,CASTGQGDGNTIYF,TGTGCCAGTACGGGGCAGGGGGACGGAAACACCATATATTTT
NA,TRBV9,TRBJ1-4,CASSPSIAEKLFF,TGTGCCAGCAGCCCGAGTATAGCCGAAAAACTGTTTTTT
TRBD1,TRBV19,TRBJ1-2,CASTHRDRPLFGYTF,TGTGCCAGTACTCACCGGGACAGGCCCTTATTTGGCTACACCTTC
NA,TRBV5-1,TRBJ2-4,CASSLGREEDIQYF,TGCGCCAGCAGCTTGGGCAGGGAAGAAGACATTCAGTACTTC
NA,TRBV18,TRBJ2-7,CASSPAVYEQYF,TGTGCCAGCTCACCTGCCGTCTACGAGCAGTACTTC
NA,TRBV6-6,TRBJ2-1,CASSPPPAGLINEQFF,TGTGCCAGCAGCCCCCCTCCCGCGGGCCTGATCAATGAGCAGTTCTTC